This record looks at one T cell receptor beta chain sequence and its context. The V gene end was trimmed by 3 bases and the J gene end by 5 bases; junction bases not matched to a gene: 10. The germline CDR1 and CDR2 sequences are MDHEN and SYDVKM. The CDR3 consists of 15 residues. This sample was included in a study of blood T cells in healthy people across ages. The authors ran a second PCR of about 6 to 11 cycles using a sample-barcoded 5' primer and a J-beta primer mix. TCRdb independently ran MiXCR on the 5' RACE reads; one entry per CDR3 protein. The sample consists of 1.2 million to 1.5 million distinct CDR3 sequences, approximately 40% of them appearing once. Isolation per sample recovered at least 7 million PBMCs.

The V gene is TRBV28, the J gene TRBJ2-7; 7 nucleotides match TRBD1. The sequenced sample consisted of blood. The TCR originated in a woman between 18 and 30 years old in good health. The CDR3 region is CASSFGKGANHEQYF. DNA of the CDR3: TGTGCCAGCAGTTTTGGCAAGGGGGCTAACCACGAGCAGTACTTC.